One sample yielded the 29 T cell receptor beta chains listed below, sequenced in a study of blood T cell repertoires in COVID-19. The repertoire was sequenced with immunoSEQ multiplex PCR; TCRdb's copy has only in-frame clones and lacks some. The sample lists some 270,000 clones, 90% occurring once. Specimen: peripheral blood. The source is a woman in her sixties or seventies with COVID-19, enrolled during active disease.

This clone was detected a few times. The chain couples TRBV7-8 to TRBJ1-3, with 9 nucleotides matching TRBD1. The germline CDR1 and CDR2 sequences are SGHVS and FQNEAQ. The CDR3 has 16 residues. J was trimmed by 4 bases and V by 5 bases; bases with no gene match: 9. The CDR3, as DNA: TGTGCCAGCAGCGTACCTAGGACAGGGGTCGGAAACACCATATATTTT. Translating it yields CASSVPRTGVGNTIYF.

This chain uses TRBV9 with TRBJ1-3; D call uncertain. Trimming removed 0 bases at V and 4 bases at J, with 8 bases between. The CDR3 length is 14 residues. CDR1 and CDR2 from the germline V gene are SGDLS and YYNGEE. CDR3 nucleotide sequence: TGTGCCAGCAGCGTAGAAGGGAGCGGAAACACCATATATTTT. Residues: CASSVEGSGNTIYF.

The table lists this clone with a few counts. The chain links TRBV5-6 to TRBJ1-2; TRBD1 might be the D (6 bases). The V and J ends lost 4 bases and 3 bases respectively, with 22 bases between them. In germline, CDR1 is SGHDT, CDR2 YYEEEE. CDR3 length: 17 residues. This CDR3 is CASSPYGRGAEYYGYTF. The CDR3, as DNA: TGTGCCAGCAGCCCCTATGGTCGGGGGGCAGAATACTATGGCTACACCTTC.

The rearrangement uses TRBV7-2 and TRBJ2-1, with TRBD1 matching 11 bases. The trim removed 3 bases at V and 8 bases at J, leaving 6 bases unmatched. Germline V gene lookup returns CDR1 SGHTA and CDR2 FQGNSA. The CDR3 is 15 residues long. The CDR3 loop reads CASSLGQGVVDEQFF. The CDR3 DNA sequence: TGTGCCAGCAGCTTGGGACAGGGGGTAGTGGATGAGCAGTTCTTC.

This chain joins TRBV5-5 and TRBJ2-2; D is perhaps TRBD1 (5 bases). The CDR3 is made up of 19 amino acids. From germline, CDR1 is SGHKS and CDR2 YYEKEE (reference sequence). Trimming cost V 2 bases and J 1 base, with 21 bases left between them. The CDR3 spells CASSFFPADAQGNTGELFF. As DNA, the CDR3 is TGTGCCAGCAGCTTTTTCCCCGCGGACGCTCAGGGGAACACCGGGGAGCTGTTTTTT.

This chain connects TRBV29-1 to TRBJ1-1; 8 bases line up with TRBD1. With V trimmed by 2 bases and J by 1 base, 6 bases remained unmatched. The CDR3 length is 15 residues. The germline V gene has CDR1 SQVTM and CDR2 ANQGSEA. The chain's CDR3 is CSVERSGTGNTEAFF. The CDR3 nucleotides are TGCAGCGTTGAACGATCGGGGACAGGGAACACTGAAGCTTTCTTT.

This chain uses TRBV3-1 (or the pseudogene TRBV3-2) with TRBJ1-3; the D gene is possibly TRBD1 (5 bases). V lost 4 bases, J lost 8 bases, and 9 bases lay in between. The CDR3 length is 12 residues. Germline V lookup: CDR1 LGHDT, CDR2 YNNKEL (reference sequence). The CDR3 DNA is TGTGCCAGCAGCCCCTCAGGGCACACCATATATTTT. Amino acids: CASSPSGHTIYF.

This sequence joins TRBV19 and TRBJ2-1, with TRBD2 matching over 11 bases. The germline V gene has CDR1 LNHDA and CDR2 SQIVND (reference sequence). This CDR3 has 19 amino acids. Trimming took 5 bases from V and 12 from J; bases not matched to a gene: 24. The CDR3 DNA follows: TGTGCCAGTAGTGGGATAGGGGATAAACTAGCGGGGGAACTGAGAGTGCAGTTCTTC. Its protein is CASSGIGDKLAGELRVQFF.

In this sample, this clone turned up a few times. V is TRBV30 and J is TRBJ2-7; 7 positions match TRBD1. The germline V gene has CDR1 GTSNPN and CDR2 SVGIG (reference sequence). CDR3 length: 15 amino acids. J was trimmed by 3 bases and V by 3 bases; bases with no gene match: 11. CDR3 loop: CAWRSIRDSNYEQYF. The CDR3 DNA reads TGTGCCTGGAGATCTATCAGGGACAGCAACTACGAGCAGTACTTC.

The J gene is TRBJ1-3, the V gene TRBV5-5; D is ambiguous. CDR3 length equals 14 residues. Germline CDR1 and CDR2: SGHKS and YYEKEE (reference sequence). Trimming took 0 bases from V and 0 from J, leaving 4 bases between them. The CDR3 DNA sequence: TGTGCCAGCAGCTTGGTCAACTCTGGAAACACCATATATTTT. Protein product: CASSLVNSGNTIYF.

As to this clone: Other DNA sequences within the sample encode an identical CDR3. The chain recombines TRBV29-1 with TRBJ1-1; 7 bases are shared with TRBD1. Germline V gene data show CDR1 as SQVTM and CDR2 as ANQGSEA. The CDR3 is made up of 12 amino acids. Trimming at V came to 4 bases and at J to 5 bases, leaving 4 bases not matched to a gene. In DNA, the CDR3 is TGCAGCGTTGGACAGGGCGGGACTGAAGCTTTCTTT. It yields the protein CSVGQGGTEAFF.

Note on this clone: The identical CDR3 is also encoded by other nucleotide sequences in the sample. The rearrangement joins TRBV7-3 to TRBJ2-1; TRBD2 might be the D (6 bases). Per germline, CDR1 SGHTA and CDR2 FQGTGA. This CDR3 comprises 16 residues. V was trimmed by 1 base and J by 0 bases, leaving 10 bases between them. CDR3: CASSLIGGSSYNEQFF. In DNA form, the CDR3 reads TGTGCCAGCAGCTTAATAGGAGGGAGCTCCTACAATGAGCAGTTCTTC. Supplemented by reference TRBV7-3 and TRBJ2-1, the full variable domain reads GAGVSQTPSNKVTEKGKYVELRCDPISGHTALYWYRQSLGQGPEFLIYFQGTGAADDSGLPNDRFFAVRPEGSVSTLKIQRTERGDSAVYLCASSLIGGSSYNEQFFGPGTRLTVL.

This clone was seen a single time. The CDR3 DNA is TGTGCCAGTAGGTTGGAGCCTTCCAATCAGCCCCAGCATTTT. Translated, it gives CASRLEPSNQPQHF. The rearrangement uses TRBV19 and TRBJ1-5; D ambiguous. Germline V CDR1 and CDR2: LNHDA, SQIVND (reference sequence). This CDR3 has 14 residues. The V and J ends lost 6 bases and 3 bases respectively, with 12 bases between them.

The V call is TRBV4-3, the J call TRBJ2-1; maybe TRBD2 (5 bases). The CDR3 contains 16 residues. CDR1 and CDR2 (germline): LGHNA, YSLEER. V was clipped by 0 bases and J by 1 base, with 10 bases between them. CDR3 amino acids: CASSQDPLASYNEQFF. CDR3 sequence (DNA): TGCGCCAGCAGCCAAGATCCCTTAGCGTCCTACAATGAGCAGTTCTTC.

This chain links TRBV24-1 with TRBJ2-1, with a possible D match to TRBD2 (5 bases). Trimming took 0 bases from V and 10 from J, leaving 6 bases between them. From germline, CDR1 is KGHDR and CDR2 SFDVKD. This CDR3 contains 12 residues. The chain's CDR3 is CATSDLSGEQFF. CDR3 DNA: TGTGCCACCAGTGATTTGTCGGGGGAGCAGTTCTTC.

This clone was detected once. The CDR3 sequence: CASSQIAGSSYEQYF. In DNA form, the CDR3 reads TGTGCCAGCAGCCAAATAGCGGGGTCCTCCTACGAGCAGTACTTC. V usage is TRBV6-2 or TRBV6-3 and J usage is TRBJ2-7; 8 bases line up with TRBD2. The germline gives CDR1 MNHEY, CDR2 SVGEGT. The CDR3 is made up of 15 amino acids. Trimming removed 6 bases from V and 0 bases from J; junction bases left unmatched: 7.

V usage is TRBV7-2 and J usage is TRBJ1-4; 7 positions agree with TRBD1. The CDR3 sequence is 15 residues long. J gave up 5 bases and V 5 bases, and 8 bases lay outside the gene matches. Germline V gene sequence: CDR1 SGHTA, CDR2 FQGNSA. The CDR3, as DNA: TGTGCCAGCAGCGGCTGGGGGGACAGCAATGAAAAACTGTTTTTT. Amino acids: CASSGWGDSNEKLFF. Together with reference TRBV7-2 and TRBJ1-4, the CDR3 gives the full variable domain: GAGVSQSPSNKVTEKGKDVELRCDPISGHTALYWYRQSLGQGLEFLIYFQGNSAPDKSGLPSDRFSAERTGGSVSTLTIQRTQQEDSAVYLCASSGWGDSNEKLFFGSGTQLSVL.

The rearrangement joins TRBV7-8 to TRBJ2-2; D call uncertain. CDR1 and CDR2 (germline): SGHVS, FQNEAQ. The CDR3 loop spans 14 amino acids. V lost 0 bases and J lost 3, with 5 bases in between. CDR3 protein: CASSLARHTGELFF. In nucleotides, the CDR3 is TGTGCCAGCAGCTTAGCGCGCCACACCGGGGAGCTGTTTTTT. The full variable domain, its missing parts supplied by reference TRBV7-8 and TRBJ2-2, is GAGVSQSPRYKVAKRGQDVALRCDPISGHVSLFWYQQALGQGPEFLTYFQNEAQLDKSGLPSDRFFAERPEGSVSTLKIQRTQQEDSAVYLCASSLARHTGELFFGEGSRLTVL.

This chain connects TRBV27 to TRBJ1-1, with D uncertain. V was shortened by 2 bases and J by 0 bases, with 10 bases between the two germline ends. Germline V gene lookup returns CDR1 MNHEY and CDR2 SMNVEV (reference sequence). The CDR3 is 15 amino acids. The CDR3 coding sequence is TGTGCCAGCAGTTTACGGCGGCAAATGAACACTGAAGCTTTCTTT. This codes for CASSLRRQMNTEAFF.

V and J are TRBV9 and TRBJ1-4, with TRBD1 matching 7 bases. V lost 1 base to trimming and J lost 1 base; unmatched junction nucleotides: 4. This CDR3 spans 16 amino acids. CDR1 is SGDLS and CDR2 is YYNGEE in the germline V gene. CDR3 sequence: CASSVSTGETNEKLFF. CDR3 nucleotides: TGTGCCAGCAGCGTATCCACAGGGGAAACTAATGAAAAACTGTTTTTT.

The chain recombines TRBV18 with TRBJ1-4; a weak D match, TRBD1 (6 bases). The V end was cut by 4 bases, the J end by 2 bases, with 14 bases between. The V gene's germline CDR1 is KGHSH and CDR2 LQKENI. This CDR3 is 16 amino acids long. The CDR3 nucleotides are TGTGCCAGCTCACTCGGACAGCGACTTACTAATGAAAAACTGTTTTTT. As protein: CASSLGQRLTNEKLFF.

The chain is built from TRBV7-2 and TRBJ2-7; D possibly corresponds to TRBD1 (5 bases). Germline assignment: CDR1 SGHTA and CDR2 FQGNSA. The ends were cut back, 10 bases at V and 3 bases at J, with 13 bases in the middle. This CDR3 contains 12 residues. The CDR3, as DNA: TGTGCCACCTCAGCTAGGGGCTACGAGCAGTACTTC. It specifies CATSARGYEQYF.

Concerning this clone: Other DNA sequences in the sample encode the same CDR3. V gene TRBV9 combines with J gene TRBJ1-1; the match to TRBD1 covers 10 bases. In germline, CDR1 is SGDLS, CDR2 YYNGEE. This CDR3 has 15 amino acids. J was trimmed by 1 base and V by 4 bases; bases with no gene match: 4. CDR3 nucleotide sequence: TGTGCCAGCAGCCCCCGGACAGGGGGGAACACTGAAGCTTTCTTT. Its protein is CASSPRTGGNTEAFF.

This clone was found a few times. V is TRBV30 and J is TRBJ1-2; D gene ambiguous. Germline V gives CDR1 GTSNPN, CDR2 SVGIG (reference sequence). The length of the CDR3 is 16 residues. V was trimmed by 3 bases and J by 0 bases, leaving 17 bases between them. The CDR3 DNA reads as TGTGCCTGGAGGGGATTAGGGAGCAGCTCTAACTATGGCTACACCTTC. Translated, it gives CAWRGLGSSSNYGYTF.

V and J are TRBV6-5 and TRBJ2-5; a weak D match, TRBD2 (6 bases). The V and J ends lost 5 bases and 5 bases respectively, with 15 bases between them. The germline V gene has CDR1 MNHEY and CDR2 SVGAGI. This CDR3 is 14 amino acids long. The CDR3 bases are TGTGCCAGCAGTCGGAGGGGATTCGGGGAGACCCAGTACTTC. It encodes CASSRRGFGETQYF.

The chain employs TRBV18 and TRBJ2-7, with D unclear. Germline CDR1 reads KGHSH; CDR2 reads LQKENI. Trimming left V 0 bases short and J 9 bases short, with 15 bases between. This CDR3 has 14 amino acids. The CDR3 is CASSPPHSPGWQYF. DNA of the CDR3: TGTGCCAGCTCACCACCCCACAGTCCTGGATGGCAGTACTTC.

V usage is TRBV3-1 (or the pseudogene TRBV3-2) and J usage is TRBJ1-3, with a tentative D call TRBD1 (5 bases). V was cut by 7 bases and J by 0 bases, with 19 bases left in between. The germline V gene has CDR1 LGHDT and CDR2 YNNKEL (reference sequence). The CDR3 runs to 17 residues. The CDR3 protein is CASTSRTEGSSGNTIYF. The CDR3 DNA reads TGTGCCAGCACCTCGCGGACGGAGGGGAGCTCTGGAAACACCATATATTTT.

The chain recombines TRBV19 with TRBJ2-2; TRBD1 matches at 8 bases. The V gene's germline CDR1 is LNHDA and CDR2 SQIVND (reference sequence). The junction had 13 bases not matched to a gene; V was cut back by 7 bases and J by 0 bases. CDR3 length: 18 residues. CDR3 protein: CASTWTGLSGANTGELFF. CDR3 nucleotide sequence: TGTGCCAGTACGTGGACAGGGTTAAGTGGAGCGAACACCGGGGAGCTGTTTTTT.

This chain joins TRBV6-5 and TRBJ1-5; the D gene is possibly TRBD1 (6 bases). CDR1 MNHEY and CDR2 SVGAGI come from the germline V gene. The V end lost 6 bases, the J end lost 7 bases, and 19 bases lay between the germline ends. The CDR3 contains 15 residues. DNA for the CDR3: TGTGCCAGCAGGGGGTCTGTTGGGGGCGCCCAGCCCCAGCATTTT. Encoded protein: CASRGSVGGAQPQHF.